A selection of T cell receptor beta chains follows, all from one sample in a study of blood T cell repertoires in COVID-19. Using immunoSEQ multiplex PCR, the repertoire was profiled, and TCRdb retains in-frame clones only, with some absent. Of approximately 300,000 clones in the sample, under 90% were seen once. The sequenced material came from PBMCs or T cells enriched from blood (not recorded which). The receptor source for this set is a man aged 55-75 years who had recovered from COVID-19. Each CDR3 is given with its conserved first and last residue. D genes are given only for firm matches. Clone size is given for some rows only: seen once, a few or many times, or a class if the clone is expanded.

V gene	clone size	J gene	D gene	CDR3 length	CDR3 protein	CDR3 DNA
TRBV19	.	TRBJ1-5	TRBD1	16	CASSMDRGVSNQPQHF	TGTGCCAGTAGTATGGACAGGGGGGTTAGCAATCAGCCCCAGCATTTT
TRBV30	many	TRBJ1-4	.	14	CAWTGGRVGEKLFF	TGTGCCTGGACGGGGGGGCGTGTTGGGGAAAAACTGTTTTTT
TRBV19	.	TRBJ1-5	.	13	CASSQRENQPQHF	TGTGCCAGTAGTCAGCGCGAGAATCAGCCCCAGCATTTT
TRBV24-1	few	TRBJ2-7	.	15	CATSATGTPLRGQYF	TGTGCCACCAGTGCTACCGGGACACCTCTACGAGGGCAGTACTTC
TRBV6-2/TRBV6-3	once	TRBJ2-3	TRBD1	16	CASSPWGRGRTDTQYF	TGTGCCAGCAGCCCCTGGGGCAGGGGGCGCACAGATACGCAGTATTTT
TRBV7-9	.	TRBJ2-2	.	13	CASSPPYTGELFF	TGTGCCAGCAGCCCTCCCTACACCGGGGAGCTGTTTTTT
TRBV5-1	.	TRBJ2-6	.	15	CASTLGGAGANVLTF	TGCGCCAGCACCTTGGGTGGGGCCGGGGCCAACGTCCTGACTTTC
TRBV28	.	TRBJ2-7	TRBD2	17	CASSPHFGGARTYEQYF	TGTGCCAGCAGTCCACACTTCGGGGGGGCTAGGACCTACGAGCAGTACTTC
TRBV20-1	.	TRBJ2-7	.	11	CSARDIYEQYF	TGCAGTGCTAGAGACATCTACGAGCAGTACTTC
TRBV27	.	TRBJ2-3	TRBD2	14	CASSLTSGRDTQYF	TGTGCCAGCAGTTTAACTAGCGGGAGAGATACGCAGTATTTT
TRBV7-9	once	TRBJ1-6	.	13	CAGLRDTPALLHF	TGTGCCGGACTCCGGGACACACCGGCCCTGCTCCACTTT
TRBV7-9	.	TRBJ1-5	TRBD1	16	CASSSGQGDTNQPQHF	TGTGCCAGCAGCTCGGGACAGGGCGACACAAATCAGCCCCAGCATTTT
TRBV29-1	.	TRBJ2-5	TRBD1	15	CSVVRDRGGFETQYF	TGCAGCGTTGTAAGGGACAGGGGAGGTTTCGAGACCCAGTACTTC
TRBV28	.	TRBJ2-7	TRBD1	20	CASTPSIGGGQGKSGNEQYF	TGTGCCAGCACCCCCTCAATCGGAGGAGGACAGGGCAAAAGCGGAAACGAGCAGTACTTC
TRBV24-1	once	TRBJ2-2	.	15	CATSSFGEDTGELFF	TGTGCCACCAGTTCCTTTGGGGAGGACACCGGGGAGCTGTTTTTT
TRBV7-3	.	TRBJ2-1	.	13	CASSKKGGNEQFF	TGTGCCAGCAGCAAAAAAGGGGGCAATGAGCAGTTCTTC
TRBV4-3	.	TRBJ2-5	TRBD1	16	CASSQELRGGEETQYF	TGCGCCAGCAGCCAAGAATTACGAGGGGGCGAGGAGACCCAGTACTTC
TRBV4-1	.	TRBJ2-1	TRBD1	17	CASSQGRQGGSYNEQFF	TGCGCCAGCAGCCAAGGGAGACAGGGGGGCTCCTACAATGAGCAGTTCTTC
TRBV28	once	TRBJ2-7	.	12	CASSSPVYEQYF	TGTGCCAGCAGTAGCCCTGTATACGAGCAGTACTTC
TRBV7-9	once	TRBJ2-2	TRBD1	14	CASSLTQGYGELFF	TGTGCCAGCAGCTTAACACAGGGGTACGGGGAGCTGTTTTTT
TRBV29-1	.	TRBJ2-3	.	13	CSVDDGGTDTQYF	TGCAGCGTTGATGACGGAGGCACAGATACGCAGTATTTT
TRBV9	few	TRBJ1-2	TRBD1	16	CASSPRTGVLNYGYTF	TGTGCCAGCAGCCCCAGGACAGGGGTATTGAACTATGGCTACACCTTC
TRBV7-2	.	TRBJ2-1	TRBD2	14	CASSPAVGGRARFF	TGTGCCAGCAGCCCCGCCGTGGGCGGGAGGGCCCGGTTCTTC
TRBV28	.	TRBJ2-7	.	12	CASSLVPYEQYF	TGTGCCAGCAGTTTAGTCCCATACGAGCAGTACTTC
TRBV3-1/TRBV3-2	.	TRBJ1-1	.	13	CASSRGQNTEAFF	TGTGCCAGCAGCCGCGGACAGAACACTGAAGCTTTCTTT
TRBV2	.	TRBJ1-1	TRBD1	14	CASSPGQGFTEAFF	TGTGCCAGCAGTCCGGGACAGGGATTCACTGAAGCTTTCTTT
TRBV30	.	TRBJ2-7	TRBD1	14	CAWSPGTGGNEQYF	TGTGCCTGGAGTCCCGGGACAGGCGGAAACGAGCAGTACTTC
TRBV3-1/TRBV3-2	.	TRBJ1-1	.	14	CASSRLGGNTEAFF	TGTGCCAGCAGCCGCCTGGGGGGTAACACTGAAGCTTTCTTT
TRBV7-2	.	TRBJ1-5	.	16	CASSAHVPRGNQPQHF	TGTGCCAGCAGCGCGCACGTCCCGAGGGGCAATCAGCCCCAGCATTTT
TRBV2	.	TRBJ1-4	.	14	CASSEYRAGEKLFF	TGTGCCAGCAGTGAGTACAGGGCTGGTGAAAAACTGTTTTTT
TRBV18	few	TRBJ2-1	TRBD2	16	CASSPPGRGRTPPQFF	TGTGCCAGCTCACCACCGGGGCGCGGGAGGACCCCTCCCCAGTTCTTC
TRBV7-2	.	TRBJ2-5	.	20	CASSLALWSGRGVLKETQYF	TGTGCCAGCAGCTTAGCGCTCTGGTCCGGGAGAGGGGTGCTGAAAGAGACCCAGTACTTC
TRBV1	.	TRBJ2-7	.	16	CTSSQVRVTTRYEQYF	TGCACCAGCAGCCAAGTTCGGGTAACCACTCGATACGAGCAGTACTTC
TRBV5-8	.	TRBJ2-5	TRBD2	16	CASSGGLAGVDETQYF	TGTGCCAGCAGCGGGGGACTAGCGGGAGTGGATGAGACCCAGTACTTC
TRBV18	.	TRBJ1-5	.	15	CASSPTGTSDQPQHF	TGTGCCAGCTCACCTACCGGGACATCAGATCAGCCCCAGCATTTT
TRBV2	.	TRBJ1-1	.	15	CASSDYWGLNTEAFF	TGTGCCAGCAGTGATTATTGGGGCCTGAACACTGAAGCTTTCTTT
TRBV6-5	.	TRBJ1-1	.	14	CASRYGQINTEAFF	TGTGCCAGCAGATACGGACAAATAAACACTGAAGCTTTCTTT
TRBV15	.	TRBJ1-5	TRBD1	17	CATSRDRDSYSNQPQHF	TGTGCCACCAGCAGAGACCGGGACAGCTATAGCAATCAGCCCCAGCATTTT
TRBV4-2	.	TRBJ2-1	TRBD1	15	CASSPVGTGVNEQFF	TGTGCCAGCAGCCCAGTTGGGACAGGGGTCAATGAGCAGTTCTTC
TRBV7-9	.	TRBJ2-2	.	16	CASSHAGQINTGELFF	TGTGCCAGCAGCCATGCGGGACAGATAAACACCGGGGAGCTGTTTTTT
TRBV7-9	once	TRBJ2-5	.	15	CASSTPTEIQETQYF	TGTGCCAGCAGCACCCCGACAGAGATTCAAGAGACCCAGTACTTC
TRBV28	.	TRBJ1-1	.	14	CASSFPTRNTEAFF	TGTGCCAGCAGTTTCCCGACAAGGAACACTGAAGCTTTCTTT
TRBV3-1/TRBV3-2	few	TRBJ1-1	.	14	CASSQAQGFREAFF	TGTGCCAGCAGCCAAGCCCAGGGTTTCCGTGAAGCTTTCTTT
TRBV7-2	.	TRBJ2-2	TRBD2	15	CASSFPLAGTGELFF	TGTGCCAGCAGCTTTCCGCTAGCGGGCACCGGGGAGCTGTTTTTT
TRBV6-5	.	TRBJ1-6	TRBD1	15	CASRRNRGLSSPLHF	TGTGCCAGCAGAAGAAACAGGGGGCTAAGTTCACCCCTCCACTTT